This T cell receptor beta chain derives from a study of T cells in narcolepsy. Study-wide findings and caveats: Comparing one patient's CSF and blood CD4+ clonotypes highlighted HCRT- and TRIB2-specific autoreactive clonotypes.

A remark on this clone: As yet, its antigen is unknown.

This table comes from immunoSEQ multiplex PCR, and its TCRdb copy is limited to in-frame clones, with some not included. The repertoire holds about 17,000 clones, with over 55% as singletons. Germline V lookup: CDR1 SEHNR, CDR2 FQNEAQ (reference sequence). This CDR3 region has 15 residues. Trimming left V 5 bases short and J 0 bases short, with 14 bases between. The sample was CD45RA- memory CD8+ T cells from PBMCs. The chain recombines TRBV7-9 with TRBJ2-7; tentative D call: TRBD1 (7 bases). The sequence derives from a human donor with narcolepsy. DNA for the CDR3: TGTGCCAGCAGCGAGGGGGCGGGGAGCTCCTACGAGCAGTACTTC. Its translation is CASSEGAGSSYEQYF.